A selection of T cell receptor beta chains follows, all from one sample in a study of T cells in tumors and immune-related adverse events. Sequencing was performed with immunoSEQ multiplex PCR; in TCRdb, only in-frame clones are kept and a portion is missing. The sample records some 2,300 clones, roughly 85% being singletons. Sequenced material: tumor tissue, taken from a patient treated with anti-PD-1 therapy. These receptors were taken from a female donor with metastatic renal cell carcinoma. Each CDR3 is given with its conserved first and last residue. D genes are given only for firm matches. For some rows the clone size is stated as once, few or many, or as a class when expanded; others skip it.

D: TRBD2
size: NA
V: TRBV28
J: TRBJ2-5
DNA: TGTGCCAGCAGTTTACTAGCAGCGGGATCTTGGAGAGAGACCCAGTACTTC
CDR3: CASSLLAAGSWRETQYF

D: NA
size: NA
V: TRBV29-1
J: TRBJ2-5
DNA: TGCAGCGTTGACAGGCCAGGAGGGACCCAGTACTTC
CDR3: CSVDRPGGTQYF

D: TRBD1
size: few
V: TRBV23-1
J: TRBJ1-1
DNA: TGCGCCAGCAGCCACAGACAGGGGGTAAGGGCTGAAGCTTTCTTT
CDR3: CASSHRQGVRAEAFF

D: NA
size: NA
V: TRBV18
J: TRBJ1-1
DNA: TGTGCCAGCTCACAAATAGGGGGCACTGAAGCTTTCTTT
CDR3: CASSQIGGTEAFF

D: TRBD2
size: NA
V: TRBV7-8
J: TRBJ2-5
DNA: TGTGCCAGCAGCCCTTTGCTTGGACTAGCGGGGGAAGAGACCCAGTACTTC
CDR3: CASSPLLGLAGEETQYF

D: NA
size: NA
V: TRBV5-6
J: TRBJ2-6
DNA: TGTGCCAGCAGCATAATCAGGAGCTCTGGGGCCAACGTCCTGACTTTC
CDR3: CASSIIRSSGANVLTF

D: TRBD2
size: NA
V: TRBV7-9
J: TRBJ2-4
DNA: TGTGCCAGCAGCTTAGTGGTTACTAGCGGGAGGCCGAAAAACATTCAGTACTTC
CDR3: CASSLVVTSGRPKNIQYF

D: NA
size: NA
V: TRBV7-8
J: TRBJ2-6
DNA: TGTGCCAGCAGCTTAGCGATGTCTGGGGCCAACGTCCTGACTTTC
CDR3: CASSLAMSGANVLTF

D: NA
size: few
V: TRBV5-1
J: TRBJ1-1
DNA: TGCGCCAGCAGCTTAGGGACGGCGGGGTTGACTGAAGCTTTCTTT
CDR3: CASSLGTAGLTEAFF

D: TRBD1
size: NA
V: TRBV19
J: TRBJ1-2
DNA: TGTGCCAGTAGTCCCCTCCCCACCCGGACAGGGAATGGCTACACCTTC
CDR3: CASSPLPTRTGNGYTF

D: NA
size: once
V: TRBV5-1
J: TRBJ1-2
DNA: TGCGCCAGCAGCTTGGAGACAGTTAACTATGGCTACACCTTC
CDR3: CASSLETVNYGYTF

D: NA
size: NA
V: TRBV4-2
J: TRBJ1-1
DNA: TGTGCCAGCAGCCAGCAAACAGAGAACACTGAAGCTTTCTTT
CDR3: CASSQQTENTEAFF

D: TRBD1
size: NA
V: TRBV10-3
J: TRBJ1-5
DNA: TGTGCCATCAGTGCTTACACCGGGACAGCGGGGAGAAATCAGCCCCAGCATTTT
CDR3: CAISAYTGTAGRNQPQHF

D: NA
size: few
V: TRBV27
J: TRBJ2-7
DNA: TGTGCCAGCAGTTCAGTTAGCGAGCAGTACTTC
CDR3: CASSSVSEQYF

D: NA
size: once
V: TRBV6-5
J: TRBJ2-1
DNA: TGTGCCAGCAGTAACCGGGACGGCCGAGATGAGCAGTTCTTC
CDR3: CASSNRDGRDEQFF

D: TRBD1
size: NA
V: TRBV7-2
J: TRBJ2-2
DNA: TGTGCCAGCAGCTTAGCGACAGGGGGCAACGGGGAGCTGTTTTTT
CDR3: CASSLATGGNGELFF

D: NA
size: NA
V: TRBV5-8
J: TRBJ1-6
DNA: TGTGCCAGCAGCTCGACCACAAAGCGTAATTCACCCCTCCACTTT
CDR3: CASSSTTKRNSPLHF

D: NA
size: few
V: TRBV7-6
J: TRBJ1-1
DNA: TGTGCCAGCAGCTTTACCGGGGCGAACACTGAAGCTTTCTTT
CDR3: CASSFTGANTEAFF

D: TRBD2
size: few
V: TRBV5-4
J: TRBJ2-7
DNA: TGTGCCAGCAAACCCGGGACTAGCAGATCCTACGAGCAGTACTTC
CDR3: CASKPGTSRSYEQYF

D: NA
size: NA
V: TRBV5-1
J: TRBJ2-5
DNA: TGCGCCAGCAGCCTCCCGGGGGCGATGGAGACCCAGTACTTC
CDR3: CASSLPGAMETQYF

D: NA
size: NA
V: TRBV5-1
J: TRBJ1-2
DNA: TGCGCCAGCAGCGGCGACAGGTTGATCAATGGCTACACCTTC
CDR3: CASSGDRLINGYTF

D: NA
size: NA
V: TRBV5-6
J: TRBJ1-4
DNA: TGTGCCAGCAGCCCCCCGGGGGGGGCGAGAGAAAAACTGTTTTTT
CDR3: CASSPPGGAREKLFF

D: NA
size: NA
V: TRBV7-6
J: TRBJ1-1
DNA: TGTGCCAGCAGCCCTACAGGGCTTAACACTGAAGCTTTCTTT
CDR3: CASSPTGLNTEAFF

D: NA
size: NA
V: TRBV6-1
J: TRBJ1-5
DNA: TGTGCCAGCAGAGGGGGGGGCAATCAGCCCCAGCATTTT
CDR3: CASRGGGNQPQHF

D: NA
size: NA
V: TRBV11-2
J: TRBJ1-4
DNA: TGTGCCAGCAGCCCGGACAGCGGGGGGGAAAAACTGTTTTTT
CDR3: CASSPDSGGEKLFF

D: NA
size: NA
V: TRBV28
J: TRBJ2-1
DNA: TGTGCCAGCAGCCGGGTGGGGGAGTTTAAGCCACATGAGCAGTTCTTC
CDR3: CASSRVGEFKPHEQFF

D: TRBD1
size: NA
V: TRBV30
J: TRBJ2-6
DNA: TGTGCCGGACAGGGGAAATCTGGGGCCAACGTCCTGACTTTC
CDR3: CAGQGKSGANVLTF

D: NA
size: NA
V: TRBV7-6
J: TRBJ2-5
DNA: TGTGCCAGCAGCTTAGAGTCGGCGTGGCAGGAGACCCAGTACTTC
CDR3: CASSLESAWQETQYF